The next 21 T cell receptor beta chains were all read from a single sample in a study of blood T cell repertoires in COVID-19. Using immunoSEQ multiplex PCR, the repertoire was profiled, and TCRdb retains in-frame clones only, with some absent. The sample gives about 170,000 clones, about 91% of which show up once; approximately 0.8% is in the top ten. The sequenced material came from PBMCs or T cells enriched from blood (not recorded which). Source of these receptors: a woman aged 18-29 years who had recovered from COVID-19.

The chain employs TRBV6-5 and TRBJ1-1; tentative D call: TRBD1 (5 bases). The germline gives CDR1 MNHEY, CDR2 SVGAGI. V lost 6 bases and J 4 bases, leaving 12 bases between the germline ends. The CDR3 sequence is 13 residues long. CDR3 sequence (DNA): TGTGCCAGCAGGGGAGGGGTGGGCACTGAAGCTTTCTTT. Amino acids: CASRGGVGTEAFF.

The rearrangement joins TRBV30 to TRBJ2-3; tentative D call: TRBD1 (5 bases). Germline CDR1 GTSNPN, CDR2 SVGIG (reference sequence). The CDR3 has 13 residues. V was cut by 6 bases and J by 6 bases, with 16 bases left in between. CDR3 sequence: CACPGLTMDTQYF. For the CDR3, the DNA is TGTGCCTGCCCAGGGCTGACCATGGATACGCAGTATTTT.

In the case of this clone: The junction does not match germline at one end; this may be a read error. J is TRBJ2-1 and V is TRBV6-2 or TRBV6-3; D is possibly TRBD2 (6 bases). This CDR3 spans 13 amino acids. Per germline, CDR1 MNHEY and CDR2 SVGEGT. CDR3 nucleotide sequence: TGTGCCACCAGTGTAGCGGAGTACAATGAGCAGTTCTTC. It specifies CATSVAEYNEQFF.

This clone was seen only a few times. The genes are TRBV5-4 and TRBJ2-1; D gene unclear. This CDR3 has 14 amino acids. Germline V CDR1 and CDR2: SGHNT, YYREEE (reference sequence). Between the trimmed V and J ends, which lost 1 base and 2 bases, there was a span of 7 bases. DNA for the CDR3: TGTGCCAGCAGCTTGTTCCATGCCTACAATGAGCAGTTCTTC. Translated: CASSLFHAYNEQFF.

The J gene is TRBJ2-3, the V gene TRBV5-1; 9 bases align to TRBD1. CDR1 and CDR2 (germline): SGHRS, YFSETQ. The CDR3 is 15 amino acids. Trimming cost V 0 bases and J 3 bases; bases outside gene matches: 2. This CDR3 is CASSLVDRGTDTQYF. The CDR3 nucleotides are TGCGCCAGCAGCTTGGTAGACAGGGGGACAGATACGCAGTATTTT. Full variable domain (outside the CDR3, taken from reference TRBV5-1 and TRBJ2-3): KAGVTQTPRYLIKTRGQQVTLSCSPISGHRSVSWYQQTPGQGLQFLFEYFSETQRNKGNFPGRFSGRQFSNSRSEMNVSTLELGDSALYLCASSLVDRGTDTQYFGPGTRLTVL.

This clone was seen just once. The chain is built from TRBV7-2 and TRBJ2-3; 9 bases match TRBD2. CDR1 SGHTA and CDR2 FQGNSA come from the germline V gene. Trimming removed 7 bases from V and 7 bases from J; junction bases left unmatched: 9. The length of the CDR3 is 14 residues. CDR3 residues: CASTWGGRANTQYF. In DNA form, the CDR3 reads TGTGCCAGCACCTGGGGCGGGAGGGCGAATACGCAGTATTTT.

This clone showed up just once. This chain uses TRBV11-2 with TRBJ2-2; no firm D call. This CDR3 spans 15 amino acids. Germline V gene lookup returns CDR1 SGHAT and CDR2 FQNNGV. Deletions cut 0 bases from V and 3 bases from J, with 8 bases between. The CDR3 sequence: CASSLEGRYTGELFF. The CDR3 DNA follows: TGTGCCAGCAGCTTAGAGGGCAGGTACACCGGGGAGCTGTTTTTT. Supplemented by reference TRBV11-2 and TRBJ2-2, the full variable domain reads EAGVAQSPRYKIIEKRQSVAFWCNPISGHATLYWYQQILGQGPKLLIQFQNNGVVDDSQLPKDRFSAERLKGVDSTLKIQPAKLEDSAVYLCASSLEGRYTGELFFGEGSRLTVL.

This clone appeared once. The chain is built from TRBV28 and TRBJ2-1; D possibly corresponds to TRBD1 (5 bases). From germline, CDR1 is MDHEN and CDR2 SYDVKM. The CDR3 contains 15 residues. Trimming took off 7 bases at V and 0 bases at J, with 13 bases between the two ends. The CDR3 loop reads CASTLGASSYNEQFF. For the CDR3, the DNA is TGTGCCAGCACTCTAGGGGCGAGCTCCTACAATGAGCAGTTCTTC.

The V call is TRBV27, the J call TRBJ2-1, with 12 bases lining up with TRBD2. Germline values: CDR1 MNHEY, CDR2 SMNVEV (reference sequence). The CDR3 has 16 amino acids. Trimming at V came to 4 bases and at J to 4 bases, leaving 5 bases not matched to a gene. The CDR3 region has the DNA TGTGCCAGCAGTTCCCTCCTAGCGGGAGGGTACAATGAGCAGTTCTTC. This codes for CASSSLLAGGYNEQFF.

CDR3 nucleotides: TGTGCCTGGACGTCACCCGCGAGCCGAGATACGCAGTATTTT. It yields the protein CAWTSPASRDTQYF. The chain joins TRBV30 to TRBJ2-3, with D unclear. The CDR3 covers 14 residues. Trimming removed 4 bases at V and 5 bases at J, with 16 bases between. Germline CDR1 and CDR2: GTSNPN and SVGIG (reference sequence).

This clone was counted a single time. V gene TRBV11-2 combines with J gene TRBJ2-4, with 7 bases that match TRBD1. The V and J ends lost 1 base and 8 bases, in that order; junction bases with no gene match: 17. The CDR3 has 18 residues. Germline CDR1 reads SGHAT; CDR2 reads FQNNGV. CDR3 in DNA: TGTGCCAGCAGCTTAGTCCCTTGGGAGACAGGGAGCGGCGACATTCAGTACTTC. It translates to CASSLVPWETGSGDIQYF.

This clone was counted ten times or more. The chain uses TRBV6-4 and TRBJ2-1; 14 nucleotides align to TRBD2. The CDR3 contains 18 residues. CDR1 is MRHNA, CDR2 SNTAGT, per germline. J was trimmed by 3 bases and V by 2 bases; bases with no gene match: 6. CDR3 amino acids: CASSDGTSGSPDYNEQFF. The CDR3 bases are TGTGCCAGCAGTGACGGGACTAGCGGGAGCCCAGACTACAATGAGCAGTTCTTC.

The chain combines TRBV30 with TRBJ1-5, with 7 bases that match TRBD1. CDR3 length: 14 residues. V was pared by 1 base and J by 3 bases, with 3 bases of the junction left unmatched. Per the germline V gene, CDR1 is GTSNPN and CDR2 is SVGIG (reference sequence). CDR3 loop: CAWSEQGPNQPQHF. The CDR3 coding sequence is TGTGCCTGGAGTGAACAGGGGCCCAATCAGCCCCAGCATTTT.

The V call is TRBV9, the J call TRBJ2-1; D is uncertain. The CDR3 has 14 amino acids. V lost 0 bases, J lost 9 bases, and 13 bases lay in between. Germline CDR1 is SGDLS and CDR2 is YYNGEE. As DNA, the CDR3 is TGTGCCAGCAGCGTAGTCTTGGGCGTAGGTGAGCAGTTCTTC. Translation gives CASSVVLGVGEQFF.

The genes are TRBV18 and TRBJ2-1; the D gene is possibly TRBD2 (6 bases). The CDR3 loop spans 15 amino acids. Trimming pared 6 bases from V and 8 bases from J, leaving 20 bases between. Germline V gene sequence: CDR1 KGHSH, CDR2 LQKENI. The CDR3 DNA reads TGTGCCAGCTCGCGAGATAGCGGAGCGCGGTATGAGCAGTTCTTC. It specifies CASSRDSGARYEQFF.

The chain uses TRBV11-2 and TRBJ2-7, with 11 bases lining up with TRBD2. The germline gives CDR1 SGHAT, CDR2 FQNNGV. With 5 bases clipped from V and 4 bases from J, the junction kept 10 bases outside the gene matches. This CDR3 spans 16 amino acids. Here the CDR3 DNA reads TGTGCCAGCAGCACAGAGACTAGCGGGAAACCGTACGAGCAGTACTTC. Its translation: CASSTETSGKPYEQYF.

The chain carries TRBV11-2 and TRBJ2-2; D gene unclear. With 4 bases removed from V and 3 bases from J, the gap between germline ends came to 12 bases. The CDR3 contains 15 residues. Looked up from germline, CDR1 is SGHAT and CDR2 is FQNNGV. The CDR3 DNA sequence: TGTGCCAGCAGCTCGGGTAGGCGCGACACCGGGGAGCTGTTTTTT. This encodes CASSSGRRDTGELFF.

The chain carries TRBV28 and TRBJ1-1; 10 bases align to TRBD1. The CDR3 extends over 15 amino acids. Looked up from germline, CDR1 is MDHEN and CDR2 is SYDVKM. The V segment lost 5 bases and the J segment 10 bases; nucleotides outside the gene matches: 13. CDR3 sequence reads: CASSGDRGPLTGAFF. CDR3 in DNA: TGTGCCAGCAGTGGAGACAGGGGGCCGCTTACAGGAGCTTTCTTT. Supplemented by reference TRBV28 and TRBJ1-1, the full variable domain reads DVKVTQSSRYLVKRTGEKVFLECVQDMDHENMFWYRQDPGLGLRLIYFSYDVKMKEKGDIPEGYSVSREKKERFSLILESASTNQTSMYLCASSGDRGPLTGAFFGQGTRLTVV.

The chain recombines TRBV9 with TRBJ2-1, with 7 bases lining up with TRBD2. Per germline, CDR1 SGDLS and CDR2 YYNGEE. Losses at the gene ends were 0 bases for V and 8 bases for J; bases not matched to a gene: 8. The CDR3 is 15 amino acids. The CDR3 nucleotides are TGTGCCAGCAGCGTAGATGGGAGGGCTAGTGATGAGCAGTTCTTC. It is translated as CASSVDGRASDEQFF.

V usage is TRBV29-1 and J usage is TRBJ2-3; 11 bases are a match to TRBD1. This CDR3 is 15 amino acids long. Unmatched junction bases numbered 4, after V lost 3 bases and J lost 2 bases. The V gene's germline CDR1 is SQVTM and CDR2 ANQGSEA. In DNA form, the CDR3 reads TGCAGCGTTGAGGAGGACAGGGGGCCCACAGATACGCAGTATTTT. Its translation: CSVEEDRGPTDTQYF.

V gene TRBV7-6 combines with J gene TRBJ1-1; D perhaps matches TRBD1 (6 bases). This CDR3 is 16 amino acids long. CDR1 and CDR2 from the germline V gene are SGHVS and FNYEAQ. The V gene lost 2 bases and the J gene lost 1 base, with 14 bases spanning the gap. DNA of the CDR3: TGTGCCAGCAGCTTAAGAGGGGGAGTTAAGAACACTGAAGCTTTCTTT. Its protein is CASSLRGGVKNTEAFF.